A single sample gave rise to the 12 T cell receptor beta chains below, sequenced in a study of blood T cells in healthy people across ages (dated by TCRdb to between 2014 and 2017). The protocol used for the library was 5' RACE. Data came from an Illumina HiSeq 2500. A second PCR of about 7 to 12 cycles was run with a J-beta primer mix and a sample-barcoded 5' primer. The raw public reads went through TCRdb reprocessing: fastp at Q25, MiXCR clone calling, in-frame beta chains kept. Rows with one shared CDR3 protein collapse into an entry with the most common genes and DNA. This sample holds about 720,000 distinct CDR3 sequences; roughly 25% were observed only once. Of the sample, approximately 4% is held by the ten largest clones. The sample was also reused in another study, on T cells of mothers and their children.

The sequenced material came from blood. Receptors were obtained from a boy aged 5-17 years in good health.

This clonotype was picked up a small number of times. V usage is TRBV9 and J usage is TRBJ2-5; the D is unclear. This CDR3 comprises 13 residues. Deletions cut 0 bases from V and 4 bases from J, with 7 bases between. CDR1 SGDLS and CDR2 YYNGEE come from the germline V gene. The CDR3 DNA reads as TGTGCCAGCAGCGTAGTAGAAGGAGAGACCCAGTACTTC. Translation: CASSVVEGETQYF.

This chain uses TRBV24-1 with TRBJ2-5; no firm D call. Germline CDR1 reads KGHDR; CDR2 reads SFDVKD. This CDR3 is built from 13 residues. Trimming removed 4 bases at V and 3 bases at J, with 8 bases between. This CDR3 is CATSESWKETQYF. The CDR3 DNA follows: TGTGCCACCAGTGAATCCTGGAAAGAGACCCAGTACTTC.

This clonotype was observed a few times. The gene calls are TRBV24-1 and TRBJ2-6; tentative D call: TRBD1 (5 bases). Trimming cost V 8 bases and J 2 bases, with 6 bases left between them. The CDR3 consists of 13 residues. The germline CDR1 and CDR2 sequences are KGHDR and SFDVKD. The CDR3 coding sequence is TGTGCCACCAAAGGGGCTGGGGCCAACGTCCTGACTTTC. Amino acid sequence: CATKGAGANVLTF.

The chain couples TRBV7-2 to TRBJ1-2; D is ambiguous. V shed 4 bases and J shed 7 bases, with 13 bases lying between them. CDR3 length equals 13 residues. The germline V gene has CDR1 SGHTA and CDR2 FQGNSA. CDR3 sequence reads: CASSSIQAGGYTF. The DNA of the CDR3 is TGTGCCAGCAGCTCGATCCAGGCGGGTGGCTACACCTTC. Based on the CDR3 plus reference TRBV7-2 and TRBJ1-2, the full variable domain is GAGVSQSPSNKVTEKGKDVELRCDPISGHTALYWYRQSLGQGLEFLIYFQGNSAPDKSGLPSDRFSAERTGGSVSTLTIQRTQQEDSAVYLCASSSIQAGGYTFGSGTRLTVV.

The V gene is TRBV4-1, the J gene TRBJ1-4; the D is unclear. The germline V gene encodes CDR1 MGHRA and CDR2 YSYEKL. The CDR3 sequence is 19 residues long. The V gene lost 0 bases and the J gene lost 7 bases, with 24 bases spanning the gap. The CDR3 DNA reads TGCGCCAGCAGCCAAGAGAAGTGGGTCGAAGATTTGGGATCTGAAAAACTGTTTTTT. It yields the protein CASSQEKWVEDLGSEKLFF.

This rearrangement joins TRBV29-1 to TRBJ1-4, with TRBD1 as a possible D gene (5 bases). Trimming left V 6 bases short and J 5 bases short, with 10 bases between. Germline V lookup: CDR1 SQVTM, CDR2 ANQGSEA. The CDR3 loop spans 12 amino acids. The chain's CDR3 is CSVGDPNEKLFF. In DNA, the CDR3 is TGCAGCGTGGGGGACCCGAATGAAAAACTGTTTTTT.

This clonotype has more than one count but fewer than ten. V gene TRBV29-1 combines with J gene TRBJ2-1; D is uncertain. The V and J ends lost 4 bases and 8 bases respectively, with 21 bases between them. Germline CDR1 is SQVTM and CDR2 is ANQGSEA. This CDR3 has 15 residues. The CDR3 region is CSVVFGLGRVDEQFF. The CDR3 DNA sequence: TGCAGCGTTGTATTCGGGCTCGGTCGTGTGGATGAGCAGTTCTTC.

The CDR3 sequence is CSVGSGSYEQYF. In DNA, the CDR3 is TGCAGCGTTGGGTCCGGGTCCTACGAGCAGTACTTC. This rearrangement joins TRBV29-1 to TRBJ2-7; unclear D gene. The germline V gene encodes CDR1 SQVTM and CDR2 ANQGSEA. CDR3 size: 12 residues. V was cut by 4 bases and J by 1 base, with 8 bases left in between.

The sample holds a few counts of this clonotype. This chain joins TRBV12-3 or TRBV12-4 and TRBJ2-7, with 7 positions matching TRBD1. With V trimmed by 6 bases and J by 0 bases, 5 bases remained unmatched. The CDR3 runs 14 residues. The CDR3, as DNA: TGTGCCAGCAGACGACAGGGCCGCTCCTACGAGCAGTACTTC. Residues: CASRRQGRSYEQYF.

V gene TRBV25-1 combines with J gene TRBJ1-1; 7 bases map to TRBD1. Germline V lookup: CDR1 MGHDK, CDR2 SYGVNS. V was pared by 8 bases and J by 0 bases, with 3 bases of the junction left unmatched. This CDR3 comprises 13 residues. The CDR3 nucleotides are TGTGCCAGCGTTGACAGGGTGAACACTGAAGCTTTCTTT. Amino acid sequence: CASVDRVNTEAFF.

This clonotype showed up just a few times. The J gene is TRBJ2-1, the V gene TRBV4-1; 7 nucleotides agree with TRBD2. This CDR3 contains 15 residues. Germline CDR1 is MGHRA and CDR2 is YSYEKL. J was trimmed by 9 bases and V by 4 bases; bases with no gene match: 12. This CDR3 is CASSRKRDGWSEQFF. CDR3 nucleotide sequence: TGCGCCAGCAGCCGGAAGCGGGACGGGTGGAGTGAGCAGTTCTTC.

The chain uses TRBV20-1 and TRBJ2-7; maybe TRBD2 (6 bases). The germline V gene has CDR1 DFQATT and CDR2 SNEGSKA (reference sequence). The CDR3 is 15 residues long. The V end lost 0 bases, the J end lost 2 bases, and 14 bases lay between the germline ends. The CDR3 protein is CSARDRLALPYEQYF. CDR3 coding DNA: TGCAGTGCTAGAGATCGGCTAGCGCTCCCCTACGAGCAGTACTTC.